The source of this T cell receptor beta chain is a study of blood T cell repertoires in COVID-19. The wider study: Samples came from the United States, Italy and Spain, spanning acute and convalescent COVID-19.

The table lists this clone with a count of one. In the study's own analysis: Amplification of reference gene primers was used by the study to estimate nucleated cell counts. Repertoires were generated with immunoSEQ multiplex PCR, while TCRdb's copy carries only in-frame clones and drops some. The DNA gave D and trimming, while V, J and clone size come from that table. Here the sample spans approximately 170,000 clones, over 75% being singletons. The CDR3 spans 15 residues. The V gene's germline CDR1 is MNHEY and CDR2 SVGAGI. V was pared by 4 bases and J by 7 bases, with 13 bases of the junction left unmatched.

The sequenced sample consisted of peripheral blood. The source of this sequence is a man between 70 and 80 years old who had recovered from COVID-19. The V and J genes are TRBV6-5 and TRBJ2-7, with TRBD1 matching over 7 bases. In nucleotides, the CDR3 is TGTGCCAGCAGTTCAAGACAGGGATCCCTCGGGGAGCAGTACTTC. It yields the protein CASSSRQGSLGEQYF.